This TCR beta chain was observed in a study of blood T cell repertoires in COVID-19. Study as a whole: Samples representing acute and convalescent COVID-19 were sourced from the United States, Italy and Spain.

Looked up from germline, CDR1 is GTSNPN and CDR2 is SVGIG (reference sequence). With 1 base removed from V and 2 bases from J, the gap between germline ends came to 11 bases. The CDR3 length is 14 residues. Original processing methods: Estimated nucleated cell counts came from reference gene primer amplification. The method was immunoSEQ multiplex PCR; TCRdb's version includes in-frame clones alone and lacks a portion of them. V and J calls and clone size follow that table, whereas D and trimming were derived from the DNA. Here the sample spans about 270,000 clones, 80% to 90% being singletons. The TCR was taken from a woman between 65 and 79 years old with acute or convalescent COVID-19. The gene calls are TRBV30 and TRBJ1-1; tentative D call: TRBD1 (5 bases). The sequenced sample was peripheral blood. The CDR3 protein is CAWSGRGGNTEAFF. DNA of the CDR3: TGTGCCTGGAGTGGGAGGGGAGGCAACACTGAAGCTTTCTTT.